The entry below describes one T cell receptor beta chain. Antigen specificity is unknown. The read is 3 residues too short to cover the CDR3 end, so that end is filled in from the germline J gene. Some clones are missing from TCRdb's copy, which holds only in-frame ones; the method was immunoSEQ multiplex PCR. The listing records 15,000 to 20,000 clones. Prevalent HPV16 infections were excluded; only incident single HPV16 infections included. The CDR3 contains 13 residues. The V and J ends lost 5 bases and 3 bases respectively, with 11 bases between them. CDR1 and CDR2 from the germline V gene are MNHEY and SMNVEV (reference sequence). The data belong to a study of T cells in women clearing cervical HPV infection. Study details: Case blood drawn at lesion detection; control blood after infection cleared. With HLA typing for only a few women, HLA confounding remains possible.

Regarding the study as a whole: TRBV6-7 relative abundance averaged approximately 0.1% in cases and 0.15% to 0.2% in controls.

This clonotype originated in a woman between 18 and 70 years old with a cervical HPV16 infection that either progressed to CIN3+ or cleared (not recorded which). The chain has TRBV27 and TRBJ2-7, with D possibly matching TRBD2 (6 bases). Sequenced: blood buffy coat. CDR3 DNA (partial): TGTGCCAGCAGTCCCGGGGGAGGCTACGAG. Translated: CASSPGGGYE. The whole CDR3 protein is CASSPGGGYEQYF.